The table lists the clone carrying this T cell receptor beta chain with many counts. The antigen is unknown. The data stem from a study of T-cell reconstitution after alpha-beta-depleted transplantation in children. Overall study results and limits: By about two months after transplant, alpha-beta T cells reportedly arose from several hundred graft clones that had expanded. TCRbeta diversity was high at day 60 in some patients (a result of surviving recipient T cells and thymic progenitors). At one year after transplant, newly produced T cells mostly accounted for T-cell counts and diversity.

Unique molecular identifiers were incorporated into the prepared TCRbeta library. Each CDR3 protein gets one entry after TCRdb re-called the PCR reads with MiXCR. The sample has 250,000 to 300,000 distinct CDR3 sequences, around a tenth seen once. V shed 6 bases and J 5 bases; nucleotides not matched to a gene: 8. This CDR3 comprises 13 residues. In germline, CDR1 is DFQATT, CDR2 SNEGSKA (reference sequence). This chain joins TRBV20-1 and TRBJ1-2, with 8 positions matching TRBD1. Sequenced here: peripheral blood, sampled 180 days after TCRalphabeta/CD19-depleted stem cell transplant. The source is a male patient between 2 and 15 years old who had a stem cell transplant for chronic granulomatous disease, so the T cells may come from the graft donor. The DNA for the CDR3 is TGCAGTGCCCCGTCGACAGGGGTGTATGGCTACACCTTC. Residues: CSAPSTGVYGYTF.